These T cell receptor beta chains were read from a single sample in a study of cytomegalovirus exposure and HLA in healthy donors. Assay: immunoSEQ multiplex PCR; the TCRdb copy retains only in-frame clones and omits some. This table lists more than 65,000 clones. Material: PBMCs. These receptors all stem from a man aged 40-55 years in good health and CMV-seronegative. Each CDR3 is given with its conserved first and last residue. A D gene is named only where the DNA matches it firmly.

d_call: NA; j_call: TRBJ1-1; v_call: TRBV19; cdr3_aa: CASSPAGERGVKAFF; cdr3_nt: TGTGCCAGTAGTCCCGCGGGGGAGAGGGGAGTTAAAGCTTTCTTT
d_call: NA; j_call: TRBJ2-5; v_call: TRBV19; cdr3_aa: CASSIVLAGAETQYF; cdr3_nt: TGTGCCAGTAGTATAGTATTGGCAGGGGCAGAGACCCAGTACTTC
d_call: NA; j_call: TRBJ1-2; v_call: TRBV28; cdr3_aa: CASTGSGYGYTF; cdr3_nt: TGTGCCAGCACCGGGAGTGGCTATGGCTACACCTTC
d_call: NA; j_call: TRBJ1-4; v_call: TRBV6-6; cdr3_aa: CASSYVASNEKLFF; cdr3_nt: TGTGCCAGCAGTTACGTGGCCTCTAATGAAAAACTGTTTTTT
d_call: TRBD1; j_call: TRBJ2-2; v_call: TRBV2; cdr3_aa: CASSQDRGLTGELFF; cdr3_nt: TGTGCCAGCAGTCAGGACAGGGGGCTGACCGGGGAGCTGTTTTTT
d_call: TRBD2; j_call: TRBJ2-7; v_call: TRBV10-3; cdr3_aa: CATLGLEVEQYF; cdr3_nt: TGTGCCACCCTCGGACTAGAAGTCGAGCAGTACTTC
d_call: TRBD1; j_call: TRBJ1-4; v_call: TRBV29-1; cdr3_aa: CSVDTTGSGEKLFF; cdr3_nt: TGCAGCGTTGATACGACAGGGTCGGGCGAAAAACTGTTTTTT
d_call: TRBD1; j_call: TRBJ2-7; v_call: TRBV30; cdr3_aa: CAWRGKQGAGEQYF; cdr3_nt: TGTGCCTGGAGGGGGAAACAGGGGGCTGGCGAGCAGTACTTC
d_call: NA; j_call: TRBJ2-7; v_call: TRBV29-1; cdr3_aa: CSVEDHSSYEQYF; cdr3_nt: TGCAGCGTTGAAGATCATTCGAGCTACGAGCAGTACTTC
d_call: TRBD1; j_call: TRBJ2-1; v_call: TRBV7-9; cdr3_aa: CASSLGDRGRGEQFF; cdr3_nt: TGTGCCAGCAGCTTAGGGGACAGGGGGCGAGGTGAGCAGTTCTTC
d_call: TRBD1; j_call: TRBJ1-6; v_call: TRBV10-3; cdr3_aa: CAISEDDRGEDNSPLHF; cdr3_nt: TGTGCCATCAGTGAAGATGACAGGGGCGAAGATAATTCACCCCTCCACTTT
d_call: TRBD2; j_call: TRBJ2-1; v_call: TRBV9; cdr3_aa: CASSVLAGGPADEQFF; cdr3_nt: TGTGCCAGCAGCGTACTAGCGGGGGGGCCTGCAGATGAGCAGTTCTTC
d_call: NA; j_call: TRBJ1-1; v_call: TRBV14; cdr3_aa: CASSQNWGGTEAFF; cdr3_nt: TGTGCCAGCAGCCAAAACTGGGGGGGCACTGAAGCTTTCTTT
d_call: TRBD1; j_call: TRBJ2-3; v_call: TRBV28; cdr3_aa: CASSWGLRDRGFSDTQYF; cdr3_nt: TGTGCCAGCAGTTGGGGCCTGAGGGACAGGGGGTTTTCAGATACGCAGTATTTT
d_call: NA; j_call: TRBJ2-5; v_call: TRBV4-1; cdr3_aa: CASSPERGDGTQYF; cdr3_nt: TGCGCCAGCAGCCCAGAACGCGGGGATGGGACCCAGTACTTC
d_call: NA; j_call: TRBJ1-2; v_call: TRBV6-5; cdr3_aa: CASSYSLQSSYGYTF; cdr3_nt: TGTGCCAGCAGTTACTCCCTACAGTCGAGCTATGGCTACACCTTC
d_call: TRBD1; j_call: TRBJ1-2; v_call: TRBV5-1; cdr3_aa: CASSLGAQGASYGYTF; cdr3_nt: TGCGCCAGCAGCTTGGGGGCTCAGGGGGCAAGCTATGGCTACACCTTC
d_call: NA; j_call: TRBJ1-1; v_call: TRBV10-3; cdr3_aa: CAISDGNTEAFF; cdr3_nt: TGTGCCATCAGTGACGGGAACACTGAAGCTTTCTTT
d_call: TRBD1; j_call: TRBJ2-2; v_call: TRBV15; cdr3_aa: CATSGTANTGELFF; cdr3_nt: TGTGCCACCTCCGGGACAGCGAACACCGGGGAGCTGTTTTTT
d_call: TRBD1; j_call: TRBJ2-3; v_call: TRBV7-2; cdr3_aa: CASSTRQGPLRRQGTQYF; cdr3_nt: TGTGCCAGCAGTACTCGACAGGGGCCGCTCCGACGTCAGGGTACGCAGTATTTT
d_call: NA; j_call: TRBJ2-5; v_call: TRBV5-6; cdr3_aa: CASSLSAGHQETQYF; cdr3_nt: TGTGCCAGCAGCTTGTCGGCAGGGCATCAAGAGACCCAGTACTTC
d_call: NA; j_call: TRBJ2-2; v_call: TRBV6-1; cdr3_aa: CAHRGSGELFF; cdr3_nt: TGTGCCCATAGGGGATCCGGGGAGCTGTTTTTT
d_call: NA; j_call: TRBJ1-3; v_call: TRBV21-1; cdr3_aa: CASSLRGGTFGDTIYF; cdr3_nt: TGTGCCAGCAGCCTTCGGGGGGGGACATTCGGCGACACCATATATTTT
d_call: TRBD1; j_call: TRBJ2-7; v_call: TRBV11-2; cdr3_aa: CASSFGQGEGYEQYF; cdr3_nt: TGTGCCAGCAGTTTCGGACAGGGAGAAGGCTACGAGCAGTACTTC
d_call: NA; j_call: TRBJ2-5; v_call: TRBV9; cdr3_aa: CASSVGLGQYQETQYF; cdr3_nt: TGTGCCAGCAGCGTAGGTTTGGGGCAATACCAAGAGACCCAGTACTTC
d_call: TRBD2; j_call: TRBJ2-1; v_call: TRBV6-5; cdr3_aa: CASSTRGGHNEQFF; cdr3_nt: TGTGCCAGCAGTACCCGCGGGGGGCACAATGAGCAGTTCTTC
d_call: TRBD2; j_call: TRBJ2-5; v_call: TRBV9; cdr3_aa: CASSVAAGGLETQYF; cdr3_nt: TGTGCCAGCAGCGTAGCAGCGGGGGGGCTAGAGACCCAGTACTTC
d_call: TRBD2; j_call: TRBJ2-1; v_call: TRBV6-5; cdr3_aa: CASKGAGGLGSEQFF; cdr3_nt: TGTGCCAGCAAGGGGGCGGGGGGGCTCGGGAGTGAGCAGTTCTTC
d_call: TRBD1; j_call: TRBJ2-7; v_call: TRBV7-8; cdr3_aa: CASSPGTGGPPYEQYF; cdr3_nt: TGTGCCAGCAGCCCCGGGACAGGGGGTCCCCCCTACGAGCAGTACTTC